The 21 T cell receptor beta chains below come from one sample, sequenced in a study of T cells after yellow fever vaccination. TCRdb re-derived calls from the 5' RACE reads in MiXCR, one entry per CDR3 protein. The data contain 500,000 to 650,000 distinct CDR3 sequences, 17% of them seen just once; the ten biggest clones take up roughly 17%. The sequencing here drew on PBMCs, taken about 5 days after the first yellow fever vaccination. The receptors here all came from a man in his late teens or twenties who received the YFV17D yellow fever vaccine.

The sample holds a few counts of this clonotype. The chain has TRBV5-1 and TRBJ2-7; the D gene is possibly TRBD2 (6 bases). This CDR3 spans 12 amino acids. Looked up from germline, CDR1 is SGHRS and CDR2 is YFSETQ. V was pared by 4 bases and J by 6 bases, with 11 bases between. CDR3 coding DNA: TGCGCCAGCAGCGCGAGCGGGTCCGAGCAGTACTTC. Translating it yields CASSASGSEQYF.

This clonotype appeared a few times. The gene calls are TRBV20-1 and TRBJ1-2; no definite D call. The CDR3 is 11 residues long. Trimming took off 1 base at V and 6 bases at J, with 6 bases between the two ends. CDR1 and CDR2 (germline): DFQATT, SNEGSKA (reference sequence). The chain's CDR3 is CSARGQHGYTF. In nucleotides, the CDR3 is TGCAGTGCTAGAGGGCAGCATGGCTACACCTTC.

This clonotype was seen a few times. The J gene is TRBJ1-5, the V gene TRBV7-6; the match to TRBD1 covers 8 bases. V lost 4 bases, J lost 6 bases, and 5 bases stayed unmatched. Germline V gene data show CDR1 as SGHVS and CDR2 as FNYEAQ. The CDR3 sequence is 14 residues long. CDR3: CASSSLQGVQPQHF. CDR3 nucleotide sequence: TGTGCCAGCAGCTCATTACAGGGGGTTCAGCCCCAGCATTTT.

This clonotype has just a few counts. The V gene is TRBV20-1, the J gene TRBJ2-3, with 8 bases identical to TRBD2. Germline V gene lookup returns CDR1 DFQATT and CDR2 SNEGSKA (reference sequence). Unmatched junction bases numbered 9, after V lost 6 bases and J lost 4 bases. This CDR3 contains 14 residues. The CDR3 spells CSAPGLAGPDTQYF. The DNA for the CDR3 is TGCAGTGCACCCGGACTAGCTGGGCCAGATACGCAGTATTTT.

This clonotype was counted a few times. The genes are TRBV7-2 and TRBJ1-2, with TRBD1 matching 7 bases. The CDR3 sequence is 14 residues long. Germline values: CDR1 SGHTA, CDR2 FQGNSA. The V and J ends lost 5 bases and 7 bases, in that order; junction bases with no gene match: 10. The CDR3 DNA follows: TGTGCCAGCAGCAAGGAGGAGGGGGCGGGTGGCTACACCTTC. Translating it yields CASSKEEGAGGYTF. The full variable domain, rest sourced from reference TRBV7-2 and TRBJ1-2, is GAGVSQSPSNKVTEKGKDVELRCDPISGHTALYWYRQSLGQGLEFLIYFQGNSAPDKSGLPSDRFSAERTGGSVSTLTIQRTQQEDSAVYLCASSKEEGAGGYTFGSGTRLTVV.

This clonotype turned up a few times. CDR3 nucleotides: TGTGCCAGCGGGGGGGGCAGGGGAACTTTTAACGAGTTCTTC. Protein: CASGGGRGTFNEFF. The V call is TRBV12-3 or TRBV12-4, the J call TRBJ2-1, with a weak D call TRBD2 (7 bases). The CDR3 consists of 14 residues. V was clipped by 8 bases and J by 14 bases, with 25 bases between them.

This clonotype was seen a handful of times. The chain is built from TRBV5-1 and TRBJ1-2; D is uncertain. Germline V gene lookup returns CDR1 SGHRS and CDR2 YFSETQ. Trimming took 0 bases from V and 8 from J, leaving 14 bases between them. The CDR3 totals 14 residues. The DNA for the CDR3 is TGCGCCAGCAGCTTGGAACAGCCCAACTCAGGCTACACCTTC. It codes for CASSLEQPNSGYTF.

Only a few counts were recorded for this clonotype. This sequence joins TRBV4-1 and TRBJ1-1; D is uncertain. CDR3 length equals 14 residues. The germline V gene encodes CDR1 MGHRA and CDR2 YSYEKL. The V end lost 2 bases, the J end lost 1 base, and 8 bases lay between the germline ends. CDR3 sequence: CASSQPVRNTEAFF. The CDR3 nucleotides read TGCGCCAGCAGCCAACCCGTGCGGAACACTGAAGCTTTCTTT.

The table lists this clonotype with a few counts. V is TRBV5-4 and J is TRBJ2-5, with 7 bases aligning to TRBD2. Germline values: CDR1 SGHNT, CDR2 YYREEE (reference sequence). The length of the CDR3 is 14 residues. V dropped 3 bases and J dropped 0; count of bases not matched to a gene: 2. DNA for the CDR3: TGTGCCAGCAGCTCTGGACTAGACCAAGAGACCCAGTACTTC. As protein: CASSSGLDQETQYF.

The chain has TRBV7-8 and TRBJ2-7; tentatively, D is TRBD1 (5 bases). The CDR3 length is 12 residues. Looked up from germline, CDR1 is SGHVS and CDR2 is FQNEAQ. With 3 bases removed from V and 7 bases from J, the gap between germline ends came to 10 bases. The CDR3 reads CASSLEGDEQYV. The CDR3 nucleotides are TGTGCCAGCAGCTTGGAAGGGGATGAGCAGTACGTC.

This clonotype was observed a handful of times. This chain joins TRBV5-4 and TRBJ2-1; tentatively, D is TRBD2 (5 bases). The CDR3 is 15 residues long. Germline CDR1 and CDR2: SGHNT and YYREEE (reference sequence). V dropped 0 bases and J dropped 8 bases, with 15 bases sitting between them. In nucleotides, the CDR3 is TGTGCCAGCAGCTTGGAAGGACGGGGATGGCATGAGCAGTTCTTC. Translation gives CASSLEGRGWHEQFF.

V and J are TRBV2 and TRBJ2-1; TRBD1 agrees at 9 bases. The ends lost 10 bases at V and 7 bases at J; junction bases unmatched: 8. This CDR3 is built from 13 residues. CDR1 and CDR2 from the germline V gene are SNHLY and FYNNEI. The CDR3 loop is CANLGQGLNEQFF. CDR3 sequence (DNA): TGTGCCAACTTGGGACAGGGCCTGAATGAGCAGTTCTTC.

This clonotype turned up a few times. This chain joins TRBV9 and TRBJ2-1; 12 positions match TRBD1. V dropped 4 bases and J dropped 1; count of bases not matched to a gene: 3. The germline CDR1 and CDR2 sequences are SGDLS and YYNGEE. CDR3 length: 16 amino acids. The CDR3 protein is CASSKGQGASYNEQFF. The CDR3 DNA is TGTGCCAGCAGCAAGGGACAGGGGGCTTCCTACAATGAGCAGTTCTTC.

The chain uses TRBV30 and TRBJ1-6; possible D gene TRBD1, 5 bases. CDR3 length: 13 amino acids. The V gene lost 2 bases and the J gene lost 3 bases, with 5 bases spanning the gap. Germline CDR1 and CDR2: GTSNPN and SVGIG (reference sequence). The CDR3 loop is CAWSQGYNSPLHF. In DNA form, the CDR3 reads TGTGCCTGGAGTCAGGGCTATAATTCACCCCTCCACTTT.

The chain combines TRBV27 with TRBJ2-7; D may correspond to TRBD1 or TRBD2 (5 bases each). Germline CDR1 reads MNHEY; CDR2 reads SMNVEV (reference sequence). The germline V and J ends were trimmed by 8 bases and 0 bases, with 20 bases remaining between them. The CDR3 has 16 residues. The DNA for the CDR3 is TGTGCCAGCGGGGCCACACCGGGAACGAGCTCCTACGAGCAGTACTTC. Its translation: CASGATPGTSSYEQYF.

The chain couples TRBV18 to TRBJ2-3; D is perhaps TRBD2 (5 bases). There are 13 residues in the CDR3. V shed 5 bases and J shed 4 bases, with 10 bases lying between them. The germline V gene has CDR1 KGHSH and CDR2 LQKENI. The CDR3 nucleotides read TGTGCCAGCTCATCGGAGGCGGCAGATACGCAGTATTTT. Translation: CASSSEAADTQYF. Looking up the rest from reference TRBV18 and TRBJ2-3 gives the full variable domain: NAGVMQNPRHLVRRRGQEARLRCSPMKGHSHVYWYRQLPEEGLKFMVYLQKENIIDESGMPKERFSAEFPKEGPSILRIQQVVRGDSAAYFCASSSEAADTQYFGPGTRLTVL.

This clonotype was seen more than once but under ten times. The chain has TRBV12-3 or TRBV12-4 and TRBJ1-1, with D possibly matching TRBD1 (6 bases). The CDR3 sequence is 14 residues long. V shed 5 bases and J shed 8 bases, with 18 bases lying between them. CDR3: CASSPSDSLREAFF. The CDR3 nucleotides are TGTGCCAGCAGTCCTTCGGACAGCCTAAGGGAAGCTTTCTTT.

This clonotype was counted at least ten times. This sequence joins TRBV7-2 and TRBJ2-2, with D perhaps TRBD1 (5 bases). The germline V gene encodes CDR1 SGHTA and CDR2 FQGNSA. The V and J ends lost 1 base and 5 bases respectively, with 8 bases between them. CDR3 size: 14 residues. CDR3 nucleotides: TGTGCCAGCAGCTTAGAGGCAGGGACCGGGGAGCTGTTTTTT. Protein product: CASSLEAGTGELFF.

The genes are TRBV9 and TRBJ2-1; D is unresolved. Germline assignment: CDR1 SGDLS and CDR2 YYNGEE. The CDR3 runs to 14 residues. V lost 0 bases, J lost 5 bases, and 9 bases lay in between. CDR3 loop: CASSVGHADNEQFF. The CDR3 nucleotides are TGTGCCAGCAGCGTAGGACATGCAGACAATGAGCAGTTCTTC.

The rearrangement links TRBV4-1 to TRBJ2-2, with 9 bases aligning to TRBD2. Germline V lookup: CDR1 MGHRA, CDR2 YSYEKL. J was trimmed by 5 bases and V by 4 bases; bases with no gene match: 8. The CDR3 is made up of 16 amino acids. This chain's CDR3 is CASSPASGGITGELFF. The CDR3 region has the DNA TGCGCCAGCAGCCCGGCCAGCGGGGGGATAACCGGGGAGCTGTTTTTT.

This clonotype was counted many times. The rearrangement uses TRBV4-1 and TRBJ2-1; TRBD2 aligns across 8 bases. Losses at the gene ends were 1 base for V and 4 bases for J; bases not matched to a gene: 15. The CDR3 is made up of 19 amino acids. Germline CDR1 is MGHRA and CDR2 is YSYEKL. The CDR3 reads CASSQGGAGGRHPYNEQFF. The CDR3 bases are TGCGCCAGCAGCCAAGGAGGGGCGGGGGGCCGACACCCGTACAATGAGCAGTTCTTC.